The clone carrying this TCR beta chain has at least ten counts. Its specificity is not known. The junction had 12 bases not matched to a gene; V was cut back by 0 bases and J by 6 bases. Germline V lookup: CDR1 MGHRA, CDR2 YSYEKL. The length of the CDR3 is 18 residues. This sample is drawn from a study of breast tumors, draining lymph nodes, adjacent tissues. TCRdb reprocessed the multiplex PCR reads via MiXCR and lists one record per CDR3 protein. The data contain 290,000 or so distinct CDR3 sequences, roughly 31% of them singletons. The lymph nodes were axillary draining lymph nodes from breast cancer patients. General observations from the study: Tumor TCR diversity was below lymph nodes but above nontumor tissue. Tumor and nontumor repertoires were significantly more similar in luminal-like than in basal-like breast cancer. Data only fit, rather than demonstrated, lymph node origin of most tumor T cells. The data were judged consistent with most tumor T cells coming from lymph node and expanding in tumor.

The sequence came from a female donor with breast cancer. Some clones in this sample may be carry-over from other donors' samples. This sequence joins TRBV4-1 and TRBJ2-2; TRBD2 aligns across 8 bases. The source material was axillary lymph node tissue. The CDR3 DNA reads TGCGCCAGCAGCCAAGATCCCATCGGGGCGGGAGGTCCCGGGGAGCTGTTTTTT. This encodes CASSQDPIGAGGPGELFF.